This T cell receptor (beta chain) is from a study of shared T cell receptors in the human thymus. Libraries were prepared by immunoSEQ multiplex PCR; TCRdb keeps only in-frame clonotypes and omits some of them. Seen here are 500,000 to 750,000 clones, 85% to 90% observed once, and the top ten hold 0.0095% to 0.013%. Germline values: CDR1 SGHNT, CDR2 YENEEA. Trimming shortened V by 9 bases and J by 8 bases, and 7 bases separated the two germline ends. The CDR3 length is 10 residues. The same sample was also studied in work on human thymus T cells. That source reports: In thymic and blood repertoires alike, V and J usage looked biased.

The material sequenced was thymocytes. This receptor was obtained from a boy in the first two years of life with a congenital heart defect. This chain connects TRBV11-3 to TRBJ1-4; D uncertain. The CDR3 spells CASAGEKLFF. The CDR3, as DNA: TGTGCCAGTGCCGGGGAAAAACTGTTTTTT.